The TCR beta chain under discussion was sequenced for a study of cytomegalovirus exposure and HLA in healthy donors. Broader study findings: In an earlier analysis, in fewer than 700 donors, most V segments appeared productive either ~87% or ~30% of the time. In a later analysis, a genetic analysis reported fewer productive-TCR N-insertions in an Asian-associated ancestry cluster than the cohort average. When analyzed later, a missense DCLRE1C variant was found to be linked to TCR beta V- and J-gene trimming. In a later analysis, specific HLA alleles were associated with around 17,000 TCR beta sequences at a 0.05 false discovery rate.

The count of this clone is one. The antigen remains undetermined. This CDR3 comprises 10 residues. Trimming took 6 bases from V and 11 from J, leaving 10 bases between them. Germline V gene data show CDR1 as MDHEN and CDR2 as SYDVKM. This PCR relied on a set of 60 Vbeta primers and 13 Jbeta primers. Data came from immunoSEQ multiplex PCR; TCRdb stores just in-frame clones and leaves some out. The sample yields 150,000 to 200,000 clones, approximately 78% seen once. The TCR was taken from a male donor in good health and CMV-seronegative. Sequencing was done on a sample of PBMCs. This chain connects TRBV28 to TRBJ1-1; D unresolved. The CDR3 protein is CASSQRRAFF. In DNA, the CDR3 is TGTGCCAGCAGCCAAAGGCGGGCTTTCTTT.